This T cell receptor (beta chain) appears in the sequencing data of a study of blood T cell repertoires in COVID-19. Study in general: Donors in the United States, Italy and Spain gave samples during acute or convalescent COVID-19. The analysed material was cDNA or gDNA that came from T cells, B-cell-depleted T cells, or PBMCs.

As handled by the study authors: Reference gene primer amplification in the assay estimated nucleated cell counts. Clones were read by immunoSEQ multiplex PCR, and TCRdb kept only the in-frame ones, dropping some. V, J and clone size are taken as reported in that table, and D and trimming were inferred from the DNA itself. Here the sample spans 40,000 to 55,000 clones, over 75% being singletons. The CDR3 contains 15 residues. Unmatched junction bases numbered 11, after V lost 4 bases and J lost 5 bases. Germline V lookup: CDR1 SGHVS, CDR2 FQNEAQ. The sequence came from a man aged 45-65 years with active COVID-19. The chain links TRBV7-8 to TRBJ2-7; 7 bases are a match to TRBD1. Material for sequencing was peripheral blood. The DNA of the CDR3 is TGTGCCAGCAGCTCTTTGGGACAGCCTCAGAACGAGCAGTACTTC. It specifies CASSSLGQPQNEQYF.